This TCR beta chain was profiled in a study of molecular identifiers for immune sequencing clone quantification. Findings and caveats of the study: Spiked Jurkat TCR RNA from one cell was reportedly detectable among 950,000 to 1,000,000 naive cells. Clones carrying above 20 RNA copies accounted for over 97% of effector molecules, under 1% in naive cells.

The CDR3 is 17 amino acids. The germline CDR1 and CDR2 sequences are MNHEY and SVGAGI. V was pared by 2 bases and J by 3 bases, with 5 bases of the junction left unmatched. This clonotype was found many times. What it binds is not known. MiXCR, applied by TCRdb to the PCR reads, yields one record per CDR3 protein. Here the sample spans about 65,000 distinct CDR3 sequences, under 20% being singletons. What was sequenced was naive CD8+ T cells from blood, with Jurkat cell RNA spiked in. As to subset: FACS-sorted CD8+CD4-CCR7+CD45RA+ naive T cells. The V gene is TRBV6-5, the J gene TRBJ2-3, with TRBD2 matching over 13 bases. This TCR was sampled from a human donor in good health. Some libraries in this study had Jurkat cell RNA spiked in. This CDR3 reads CASSYPGLAGETDTQYF. CDR3 sequence (DNA): TGTGCCAGCAGTTACCCCGGACTAGCGGGAGAAACAGATACGCAGTATTTT.